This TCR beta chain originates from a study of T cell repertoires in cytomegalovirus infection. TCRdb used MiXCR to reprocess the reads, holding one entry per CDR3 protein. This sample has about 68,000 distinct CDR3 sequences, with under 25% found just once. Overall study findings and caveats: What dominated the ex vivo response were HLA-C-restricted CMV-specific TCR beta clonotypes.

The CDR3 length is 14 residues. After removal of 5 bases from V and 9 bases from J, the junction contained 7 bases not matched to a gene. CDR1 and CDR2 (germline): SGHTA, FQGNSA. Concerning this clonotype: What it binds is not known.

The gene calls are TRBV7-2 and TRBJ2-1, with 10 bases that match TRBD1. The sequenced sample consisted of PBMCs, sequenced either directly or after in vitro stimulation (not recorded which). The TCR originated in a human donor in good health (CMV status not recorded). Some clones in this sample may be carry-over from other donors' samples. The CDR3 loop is CASSPRTGGPEQFF. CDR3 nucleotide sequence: TGTGCCAGCAGCCCCCGGACAGGGGGTCCTGAGCAGTTCTTC.